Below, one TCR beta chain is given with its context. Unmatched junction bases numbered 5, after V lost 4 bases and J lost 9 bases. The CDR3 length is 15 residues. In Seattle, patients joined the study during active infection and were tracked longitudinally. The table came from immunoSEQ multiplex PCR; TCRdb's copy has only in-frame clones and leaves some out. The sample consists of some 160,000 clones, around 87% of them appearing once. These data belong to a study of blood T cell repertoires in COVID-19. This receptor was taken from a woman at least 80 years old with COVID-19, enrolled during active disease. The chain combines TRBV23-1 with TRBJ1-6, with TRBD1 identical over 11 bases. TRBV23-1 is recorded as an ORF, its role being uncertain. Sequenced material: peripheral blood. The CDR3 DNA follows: TGCGCCAGCAGTCCGGGACAGGGGGAATGTTCACCCCTCCACTTT. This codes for CASSPGQGECSPLHF.